This T cell receptor beta chain is drawn from a study of T cell responses to AZD1222 COVID-19 vaccine (dated by TCRdb to the early 2020s). Notes on the research overall: AZD1222 recipients with second doses at about 4 weeks or about 12 weeks were pooled, because spike-specific TCR depth and breadth did not differ between schedules. A total of approximately 230 trial participants underwent TCR sequencing, of whom nearly 210 received two doses of AZD1222 and 26 received two doses of the MenACWY control vaccine. Trial participants were enrolled into age subgroups of 18-55, 56-69 and 70-plus years, which contained 148, 28 and 57 TCR-sequenced participants, respectively. Broad study findings and their caveats: Vaccine-associated CD4 TCRs spanned the whole spike protein, with dominant responses in regions 160-218 and 743-854. Conclusions about previously exposed vaccinees are limited, since just five or six AZD1222 recipients were seropositive for SARS-CoV-2 at baseline. Because no day 14 peak-response samples were available, the repertoires could be characterized only after the peak T cell response. Reportedly, close to half of the unique spike-specific TCRs recognized epitopes lying outside the regions that are mutated in the B.1.351 and B.1.1.7 variants. Participants were mostly white British, with more females than males. The authors suggested clonal diversity may have been underestimated. The 56-69-year group was small, and its depth increase did not reach significance, likely because of low power. After two AZD1222 doses, spike-specific TCR breadth and depth were significantly higher than at day 0 and than in MenACWY recipients.

The CDR3 regions of human TCRbeta chains were analyzed by immunosequencing. As for the authors' bioinformatics: TCRs in the repertoires were matched against a reference library of SARS-CoV-2-specific TCRs that had been generated with the MIRA antigen-specificity platform. Breadth meant the fraction of unique TCRs that were SARS-CoV-2-associated, whereas depth meant the fraction of total T cells that were SARS-CoV-2-associated. Using the MIRA data, every spike-specific TCR was mapped to the spike region that the TCR reacted to and assigned to either a CD4 or a CD8 class. Log10-transformed breadth and depth values were compared by one-way ANOVA with Sidak's multiple comparisons tests. TCRdb carries this immuneACCESS record with in-frame sequences only. Its versions omit some clonotypes, under half of them owing to an unresolved V gene in the studies checked, with the rest unexplained. V and J calls and clone size are copied from that table; D and trimming were computed from the DNA. The sample contains around 160,000 clones, about 90% of them found a single time. The ten largest account for 5.2% of the sample.

A note on this clone: It has no known antigen specificity. The record has no base qualities; no much larger clone is one base away.

The CDR1 and CDR2 encoded by the germline V gene are SGHTS and YDEGEE. V sheds 2 bases and J sheds 0 bases, leaving 9 bases between their ends. The CDR3 covers 15 residues, taking in both the cysteine and the phenylalanine. Just CDR3 DNA is preserved here, 45 bases in frame from base 1. The time point label, read with the paper, signifies: baseline before first vaccination. Vaccinee samples were obtained from the UK trials COV001 and COV002, which included a single-blind randomized controlled phase 2/3 trial of AZD1222 (ChAdOx1 nCoV-19) in healthy adults. For TCRbeta chain sequencing, PBMC samples were collected from trial participants at day 0 and at day 28 after the second dose.

The TCR was taken from an adult in good health. The sequence joins TRBV5-8 to TRBJ2-1, and the D gene may be TRBD2, 5 bases matching. This specimen was peripheral blood, taken on day 0 of AZD1222 vaccination. Read as DNA, the sequence is TGTGCCAGCAGCTTAGCGGTAGGCTCCTACAATGAGCAGTTCTTC. The resulting protein is CASSLAVGSYNEQFF.